The text below deals with one TCR beta chain. What it binds is unknown. During its preparation, the TCRbeta library received unique molecular identifiers. Each CDR3 protein gets one entry after TCRdb re-called the PCR reads with MiXCR. Altogether some 550,000 distinct CDR3 sequences are present, under 25% being singletons, with the ten largest covering 13% to 15%. The sample comes from a study of T-cell reconstitution after alpha-beta-depleted transplantation in children. Whole-study findings and limits: The study traced high day-60 TCRbeta diversity in some patients to surviving recipient T cells and thymic progenitors.

The clonotype originates from a boy younger than two who had a stem cell transplant for acute myeloid leukemia, so the T cells may come from the graft donor. The specimen was PBMCs, mostly from graft donor cells, collected 360 days after TCRalphabeta/CD19-depleted stem cell transplant.

This chain's CDR3 is CASSYGRELFF. The CDR3 DNA follows: TGTGCCAGCAGTTACGGTCGGGAGCTGTTTTTT. The chain recombines TRBV6-2 or TRBV6-3 with TRBJ2-2; D call uncertain. The CDR3 runs to 11 residues. In germline, CDR1 is MNHEY, CDR2 SVGEGT. Deletions cut 2 bases from V and 9 bases from J, with 4 bases between.